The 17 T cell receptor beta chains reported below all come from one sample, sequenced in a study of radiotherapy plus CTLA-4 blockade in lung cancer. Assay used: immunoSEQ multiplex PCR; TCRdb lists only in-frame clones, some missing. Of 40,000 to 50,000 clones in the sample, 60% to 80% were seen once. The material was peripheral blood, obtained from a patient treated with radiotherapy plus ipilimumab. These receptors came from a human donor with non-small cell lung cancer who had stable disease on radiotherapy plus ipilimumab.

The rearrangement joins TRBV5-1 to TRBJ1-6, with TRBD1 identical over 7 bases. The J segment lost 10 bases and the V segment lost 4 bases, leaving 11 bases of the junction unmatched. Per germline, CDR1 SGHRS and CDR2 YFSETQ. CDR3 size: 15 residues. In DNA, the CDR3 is TGCGCCAGCAGCCTCGGACAGGCCACCCGGTCACCCCTCCACTTT. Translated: CASSLGQATRSPLHF. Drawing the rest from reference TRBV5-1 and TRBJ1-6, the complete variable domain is KAGVTQTPRYLIKTRGQQVTLSCSPISGHRSVSWYQQTPGQGLQFLFEYFSETQRNKGNFPGRFSGRQFSNSRSEMNVSTLELGDSALYLCASSLGQATRSPLHFGNGTRLTVT.

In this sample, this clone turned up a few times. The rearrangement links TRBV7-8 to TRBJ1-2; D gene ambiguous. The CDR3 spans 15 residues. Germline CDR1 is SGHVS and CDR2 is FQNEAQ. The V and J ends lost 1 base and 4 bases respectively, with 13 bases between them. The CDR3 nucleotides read TGTGCCAGCAGCTTAGTGGCCTCAAGCGGCTATGGCTACACCTTC. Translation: CASSLVASSGYGYTF.

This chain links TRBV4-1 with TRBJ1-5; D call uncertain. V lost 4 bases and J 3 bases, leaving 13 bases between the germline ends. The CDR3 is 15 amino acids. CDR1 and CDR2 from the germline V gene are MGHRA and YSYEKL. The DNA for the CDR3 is TGCGCCAGCAGCCCCGAGGCCCTCGACAATCAGCCCCAGCATTTT. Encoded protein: CASSPEALDNQPQHF.

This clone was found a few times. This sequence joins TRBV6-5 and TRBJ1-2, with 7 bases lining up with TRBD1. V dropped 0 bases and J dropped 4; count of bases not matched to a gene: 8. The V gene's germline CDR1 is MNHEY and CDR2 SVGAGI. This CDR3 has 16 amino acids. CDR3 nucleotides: TGTGCCAGCAGTTACTCTGGTACAGGGGCTTCCTATGGCTACACCTTC. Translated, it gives CASSYSGTGASYGYTF.

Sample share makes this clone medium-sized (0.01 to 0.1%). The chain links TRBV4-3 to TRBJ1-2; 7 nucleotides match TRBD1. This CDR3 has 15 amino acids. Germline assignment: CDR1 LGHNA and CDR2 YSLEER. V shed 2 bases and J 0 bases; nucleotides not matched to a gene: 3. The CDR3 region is CASSQYRGPNYGYTF. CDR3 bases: TGCGCCAGCAGCCAATACAGGGGCCCTAACTATGGCTACACCTTC.

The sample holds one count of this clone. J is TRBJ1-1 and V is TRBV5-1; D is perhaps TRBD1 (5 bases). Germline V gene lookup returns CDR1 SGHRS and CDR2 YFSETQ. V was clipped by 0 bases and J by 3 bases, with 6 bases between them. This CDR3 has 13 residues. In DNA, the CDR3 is TGCGCCAGCAGCTTGGGGGGCGACACTGAAGCTTTCTTT. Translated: CASSLGGDTEAFF.

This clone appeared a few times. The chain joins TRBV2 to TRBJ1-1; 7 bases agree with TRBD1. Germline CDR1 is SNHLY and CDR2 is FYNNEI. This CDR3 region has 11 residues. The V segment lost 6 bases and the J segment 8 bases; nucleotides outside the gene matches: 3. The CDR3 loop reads CASSRDREAFF. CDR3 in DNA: TGTGCCAGCAGCCGGGACAGAGAAGCTTTCTTT.

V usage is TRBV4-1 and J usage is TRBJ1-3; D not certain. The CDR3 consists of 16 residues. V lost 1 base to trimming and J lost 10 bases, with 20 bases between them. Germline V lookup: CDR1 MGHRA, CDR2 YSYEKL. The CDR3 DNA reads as TGCGCCAGCAGCCAAGTTCTGTCCGGAGGTGGAGGGACCATATATTTT. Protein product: CASSQVLSGGGGTIYF.

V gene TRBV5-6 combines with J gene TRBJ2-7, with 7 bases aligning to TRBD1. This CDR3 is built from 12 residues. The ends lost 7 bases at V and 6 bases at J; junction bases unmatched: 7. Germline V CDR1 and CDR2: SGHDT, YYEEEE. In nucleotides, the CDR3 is TGTGCCAGCGATAGACAGGGTGGCGAGCAGTACTTC. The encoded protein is CASDRQGGEQYF.

DNA of the CDR3: TGTGCCAGCTCACCCGACAGCCACGAGCAGTACTTC. This codes for CASSPDSHEQYF. The chain recombines TRBV18 with TRBJ2-7; D may be TRBD1 (5 bases). V gave up 3 bases and J gave up 5 bases, with 8 bases separating them. The germline V gene has CDR1 KGHSH and CDR2 LQKENI. This CDR3 region has 12 residues. The whole variable domain, remainder taken from reference TRBV18 and TRBJ2-7, is NAGVMQNPRHLVRRRGQEARLRCSPMKGHSHVYWYRQLPEEGLKFMVYLQKENIIDESGMPKERFSAEFPKEGPSILRIQQVVRGDSAAYFCASSPDSHEQYFGPGTRLTVT.

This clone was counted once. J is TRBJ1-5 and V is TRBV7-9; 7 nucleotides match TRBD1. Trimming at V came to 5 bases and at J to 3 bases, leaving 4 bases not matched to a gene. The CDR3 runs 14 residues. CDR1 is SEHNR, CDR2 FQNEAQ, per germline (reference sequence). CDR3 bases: TGTGCCAGCAGCCATACAGGGGTCAATCAGCCCCAGCATTTT. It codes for CASSHTGVNQPQHF.

In nucleotides, the CDR3 is TGTGCCAGCAGCCGAGGACAGTTTTTTGGCAATCAGCCCCAGCATTTT. This encodes CASSRGQFFGNQPQHF. J is TRBJ1-5 and V is TRBV5-8; D is perhaps TRBD1 (6 bases). The CDR3 length is 16 residues. Per the germline V gene, CDR1 is SGHTS and CDR2 is YDEGEE. Trimming took 4 bases from V and 2 from J, leaving 16 bases between them.

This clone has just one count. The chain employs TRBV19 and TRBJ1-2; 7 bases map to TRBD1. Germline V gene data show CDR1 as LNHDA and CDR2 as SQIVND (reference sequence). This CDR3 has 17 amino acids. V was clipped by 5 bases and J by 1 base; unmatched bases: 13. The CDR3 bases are TGTGCCAGTAGTGTGGCAGGCGGGACAGCTAATAACTATGGCTACACCTTC. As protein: CASSVAGGTANNYGYTF. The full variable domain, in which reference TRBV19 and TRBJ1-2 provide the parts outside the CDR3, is DGGITQSPKYLFRKEGQNVTLSCEQNLNHDAMYWYRQDPGQGLRLIYYSQIVNDFQKGDIAEGYSVSREKKESFPLTVTSAQKNPTAFYLCASSVAGGTANNYGYTFGSGTRLTVV.

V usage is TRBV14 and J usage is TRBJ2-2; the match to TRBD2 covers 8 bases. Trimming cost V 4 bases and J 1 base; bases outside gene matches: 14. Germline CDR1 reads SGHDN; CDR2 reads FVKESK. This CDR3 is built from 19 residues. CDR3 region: CASSRIVAGTRWNTGELFF. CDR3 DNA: TGTGCCAGCAGCCGGATTGTTGCTGGGACTAGATGGAACACCGGGGAGCTGTTTTTT.

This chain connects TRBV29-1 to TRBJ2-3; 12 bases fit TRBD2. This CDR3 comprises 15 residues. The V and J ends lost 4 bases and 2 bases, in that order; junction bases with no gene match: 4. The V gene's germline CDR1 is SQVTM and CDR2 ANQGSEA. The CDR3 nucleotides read TGCAGCGTTGCCAGGACTAGCGGGGTCACAGATACGCAGTATTTT. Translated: CSVARTSGVTDTQYF.

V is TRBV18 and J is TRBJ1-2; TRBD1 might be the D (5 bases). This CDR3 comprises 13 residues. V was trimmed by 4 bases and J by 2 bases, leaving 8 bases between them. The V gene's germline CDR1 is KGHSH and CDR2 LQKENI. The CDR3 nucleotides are TGTGCCAGCTCACAACAGGCAAACTATGGCTACACCTTC. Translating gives CASSQQANYGYTF.

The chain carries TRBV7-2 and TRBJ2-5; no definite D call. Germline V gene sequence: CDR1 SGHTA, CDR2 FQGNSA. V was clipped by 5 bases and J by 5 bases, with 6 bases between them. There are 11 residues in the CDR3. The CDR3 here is CASSDWETQYF. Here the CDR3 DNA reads TGTGCCAGCAGCGACTGGGAGACCCAGTACTTC.